These 11 T cell receptor beta chains originate from one sample sequenced in a study of blood T cell repertoires in COVID-19. The table came from immunoSEQ multiplex PCR; TCRdb's copy has only in-frame clones and leaves some out. Among 75,000 to 100,000 clones listed, roughly 80% were seen once. Sequenced input: peripheral blood. These receptor sequences come from a man in his 60s with acute or convalescent COVID-19.

This clone occurred once. The rearrangement uses TRBV4-3 and TRBJ1-6, with unresolved D. Trimming pared 0 bases from V and 8 bases from J, leaving 5 bases between. Germline loops: CDR1 LGHNA, CDR2 YSLEER. The CDR3 has 13 amino acids. The CDR3 region has the DNA TGCGCCAGCAGCCAAGATCGGTATTCACCCCTCCACTTT. Residues: CASSQDRYSPLHF.

This chain links TRBV19 with TRBJ2-2, with D possibly matching TRBD2 (5 bases). This CDR3 has 14 residues. The V and J ends lost 1 base and 8 bases respectively, with 11 bases between them. CDR1 is LNHDA, CDR2 SQIVND, per germline (reference sequence). CDR3 nucleotide sequence: TGTGCCAGTAGTATAGTCGGACTCGGAGGGGAGCTGTTTTTT. This gives the protein CASSIVGLGGELFF.

This clone was counted only a few times. CDR3 bases: TGTGCCAGCAGCCTCGGCTTAGCGGGGGGGGCCACAGATACGCAGTATTTT. This sequence encodes CASSLGLAGGATDTQYF. The J gene is TRBJ2-3, the V gene TRBV9; 11 bases are shared with TRBD2. Trimming at V came to 4 bases and at J to 2 bases, leaving 9 bases not matched to a gene. In germline, CDR1 is SGDLS, CDR2 YYNGEE. The CDR3 runs to 17 residues.

The chain recombines TRBV5-1 with TRBJ2-1, with 9 bases identical to TRBD2. CDR3 length: 18 amino acids. Per the germline V gene, CDR1 is SGHRS and CDR2 is YFSETQ. The trim removed 0 bases at V and 9 bases at J, leaving 16 bases unmatched. The CDR3 sequence is CASSLARSGRRPSGEQFF. In DNA, the CDR3 is TGCGCCAGCAGCTTGGCGAGAAGCGGGAGGAGGCCCTCGGGTGAGCAGTTCTTC. Full variable domain (rest looked up from reference TRBV5-1 and TRBJ2-1): KAGVTQTPRYLIKTRGQQVTLSCSPISGHRSVSWYQQTPGQGLQFLFEYFSETQRNKGNFPGRFSGRQFSNSRSEMNVSTLELGDSALYLCASSLARSGRRPSGEQFFGPGTRLTVL.

This clone was observed a handful of times. The chain carries TRBV9 and TRBJ2-2, with TRBD2 matching 15 bases. Trimming took 0 bases from V and 5 from J; bases not matched to a gene: 11. From germline, CDR1 is SGDLS and CDR2 YYNGEE. CDR3 size: 20 residues. CDR3 sequence (DNA): TGTGCCAGCAGCGTAGAGTCTCGGACTAGCGGGAGGGCCGGAACCGGGGAGCTGTTTTTT. As protein: CASSVESRTSGRAGTGELFF.

Turning to this clone: A much bigger clone sits one base away, suggesting this may be a read error. The sample has other DNA sequences that encode this CDR3 too. The J gene is TRBJ2-7, the V gene TRBV20-1, with a possible D match to TRBD1 (5 bases). Germline V gene lookup returns CDR1 DFQATT and CDR2 SNEGSKA (reference sequence). The length of the CDR3 is 11 residues. V was clipped by 2 bases and J by 3 bases, with 5 bases between them. CDR3 region: CSARQGYEQYF. The CDR3 bases are TGCAGTGCTAGACAGGGCTACGAGCAGTACTTC.

This chain links TRBV11-2 with TRBJ1-3; TRBD1 matches at 8 bases. Germline V gene sequence: CDR1 SGHAT, CDR2 FQNNGV. The CDR3 is 19 amino acids. V lost 3 bases, J lost 0 bases, and 13 bases stayed unmatched. The CDR3 sequence is CASSLGSGTGYISGNTIYF. CDR3 nucleotide sequence: TGTGCCAGCAGCTTGGGGTCCGGGACAGGATACATCTCTGGAAACACCATATATTTT. The whole variable domain, filled in from reference TRBV11-2 and TRBJ1-3, reads EAGVAQSPRYKIIEKRQSVAFWCNPISGHATLYWYQQILGQGPKLLIQFQNNGVVDDSQLPKDRFSAERLKGVDSTLKIQPAKLEDSAVYLCASSLGSGTGYISGNTIYFGEGSWLTVV.

V and J are TRBV5-6 and TRBJ2-3, with TRBD2 identical over 11 bases. This CDR3 contains 18 residues. The trim removed 2 bases at V and 0 bases at J, leaving 8 bases unmatched. Germline V gene lookup returns CDR1 SGHDT and CDR2 YYEEEE. The CDR3 loop reads CASSFLAGGFPSTDTQYF. CDR3 coding DNA: TGTGCCAGCAGCTTTTTAGCGGGAGGGTTCCCTAGCACAGATACGCAGTATTTT.

CDR3 coding DNA: TGTGCCAGCAGCCTCCTGGGTCCGGGACAGGGAACCCCTGAAGCTTTCTTT. Translated: CASSLLGPGQGTPEAFF. The chain uses TRBV7-2 and TRBJ1-1; the match to TRBD1 covers 9 bases. The CDR3 runs 17 residues. Per the germline V gene, CDR1 is SGHTA and CDR2 is FQGNSA. Trimming cost V 5 bases and J 6 bases; bases outside gene matches: 16.

The chain couples TRBV6-5 to TRBJ2-7; 7 bases map to TRBD1. Germline loops: CDR1 MNHEY, CDR2 SVGAGI. The ends lost 3 bases at V and 0 bases at J; junction bases unmatched: 5. CDR3 length equals 15 residues. DNA of the CDR3: TGTGCCAGCAGTTATTCTAGACAGGGCTCCTACGAGCAGTACTTC. This gives the protein CASSYSRQGSYEQYF.

This clone was detected a few times. The rearrangement uses TRBV2 and TRBJ1-5; D is undetermined. The CDR3 runs to 15 residues. Trimming stripped 6 bases from V and 0 bases from J, with 12 bases between. From germline, CDR1 is SNHLY and CDR2 FYNNEI. DNA of the CDR3: TGTGCCAGCAGGCTAGACGATTATAGCAATCAGCCCCAGCATTTT. Its translation: CASRLDDYSNQPQHF. The full variable domain, in which reference TRBV2 and TRBJ1-5 provide the parts outside the CDR3, is EPEVTQTPSHQVTQMGQEVILRCVPISNHLYFYWYRQILGQKVEFLVSFYNNEISEKSEIFDDQFSVERPDGSNFTLKIRSTKLEDSAMYFCASRLDDYSNQPQHFGDGTRLSIL.